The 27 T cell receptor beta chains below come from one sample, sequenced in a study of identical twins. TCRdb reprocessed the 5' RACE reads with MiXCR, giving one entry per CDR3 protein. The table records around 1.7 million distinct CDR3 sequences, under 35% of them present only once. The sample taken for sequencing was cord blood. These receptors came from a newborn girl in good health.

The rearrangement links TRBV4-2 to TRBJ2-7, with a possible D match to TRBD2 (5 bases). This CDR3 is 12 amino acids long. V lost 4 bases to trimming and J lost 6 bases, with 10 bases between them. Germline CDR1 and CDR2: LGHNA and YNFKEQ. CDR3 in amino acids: CASSPTRPEQYF. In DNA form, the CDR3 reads TGTGCCAGCAGCCCAACTAGGCCCGAGCAGTACTTC.

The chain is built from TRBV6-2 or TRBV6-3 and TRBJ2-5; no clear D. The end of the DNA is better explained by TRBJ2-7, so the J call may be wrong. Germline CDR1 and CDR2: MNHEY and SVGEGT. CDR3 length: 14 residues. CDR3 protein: CASNTAYTNYEQYF. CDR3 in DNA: TGTGCCAGCAATACAGCCTACACTAACTACGAGCAGTACTTC.

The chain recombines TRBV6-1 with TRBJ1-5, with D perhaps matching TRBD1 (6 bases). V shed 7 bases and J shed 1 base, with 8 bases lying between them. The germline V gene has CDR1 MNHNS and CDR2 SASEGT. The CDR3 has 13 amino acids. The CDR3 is CASMGQSNQPQHF. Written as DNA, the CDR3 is TGTGCCAGCATGGGACAAAGCAATCAGCCCCAGCATTTT.

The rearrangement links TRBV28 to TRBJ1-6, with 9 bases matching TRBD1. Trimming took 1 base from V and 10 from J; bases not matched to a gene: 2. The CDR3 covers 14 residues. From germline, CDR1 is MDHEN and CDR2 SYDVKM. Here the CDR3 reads CASSLSDRGSPLHF. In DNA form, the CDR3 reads TGTGCCAGCAGTTTATCGGACAGGGGATCACCCCTCCACTTT.

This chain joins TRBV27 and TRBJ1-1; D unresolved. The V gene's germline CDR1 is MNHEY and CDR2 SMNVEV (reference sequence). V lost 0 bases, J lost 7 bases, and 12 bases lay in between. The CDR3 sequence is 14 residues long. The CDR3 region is CASSLSLGISEAFF. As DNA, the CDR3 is TGTGCCAGCAGTTTATCTCTGGGTATAAGTGAAGCTTTCTTT.

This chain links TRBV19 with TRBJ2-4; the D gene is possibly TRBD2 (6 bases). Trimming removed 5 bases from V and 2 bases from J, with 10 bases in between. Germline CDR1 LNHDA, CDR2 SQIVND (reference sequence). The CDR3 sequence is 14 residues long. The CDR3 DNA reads TGTGCCAGTAGTCCTTGGACTACCAAAAACATTCAGTACTTC. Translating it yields CASSPWTTKNIQYF.

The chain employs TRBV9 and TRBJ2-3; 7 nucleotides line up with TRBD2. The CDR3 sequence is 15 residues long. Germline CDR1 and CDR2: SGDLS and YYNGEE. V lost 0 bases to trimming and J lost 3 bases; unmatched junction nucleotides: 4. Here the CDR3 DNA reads TGTGCCAGCAGCGTAGACAGCGGGAAGACAGATACGCAGTATTTT. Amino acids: CASSVDSGKTDTQYF.

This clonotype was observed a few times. The CDR3 here is CSARGTGEDGYTF. CDR3 nucleotide sequence: TGCAGTGCCCGCGGGACAGGGGAGGATGGCTACACCTTC. The chain links TRBV20-1 to TRBJ1-2; 10 bases fit TRBD1. The CDR3 covers 13 residues. Germline values: CDR1 DFQATT, CDR2 SNEGSKA (reference sequence). The trim removed 6 bases at V and 6 bases at J, leaving 7 bases unmatched.

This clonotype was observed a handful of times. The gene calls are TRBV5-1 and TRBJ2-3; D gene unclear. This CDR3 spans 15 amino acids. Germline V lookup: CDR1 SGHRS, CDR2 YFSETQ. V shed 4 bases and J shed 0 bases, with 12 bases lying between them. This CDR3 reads CASSPMTASTDTQYF. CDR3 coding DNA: TGCGCCAGCAGCCCCATGACCGCTAGCACAGATACGCAGTATTTT.

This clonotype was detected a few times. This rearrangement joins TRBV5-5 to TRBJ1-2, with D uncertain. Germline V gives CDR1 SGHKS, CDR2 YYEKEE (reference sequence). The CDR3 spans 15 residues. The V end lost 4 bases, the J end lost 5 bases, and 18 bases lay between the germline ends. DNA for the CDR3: TGTGCCAGCAGCCCCGATTTGCCTGGGGTATATGGCTACACCTTC. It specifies CASSPDLPGVYGYTF.

The CDR3 is CSARDPRAPYEQYF. In nucleotides, the CDR3 is TGCAGTGCTAGAGATCCCAGGGCACCCTACGAGCAGTACTTC. The chain joins TRBV20-1 to TRBJ2-7; D perhaps matches TRBD1 (5 bases). From germline, CDR1 is DFQATT and CDR2 SNEGSKA (reference sequence). With 0 bases removed from V and 2 bases from J, the gap between germline ends came to 11 bases. The CDR3 runs 14 residues.

The CDR3 reads CASSLEGGPYSGGQFF. The CDR3 DNA reads as TGTGCCAGCAGCTTAGAGGGAGGGCCTTATTCAGGAGGGCAGTTCTTC. The rearrangement links TRBV7-2 to TRBJ2-1, with 7 positions matching TRBD2. This CDR3 contains 16 residues. Germline values: CDR1 SGHTA, CDR2 FQGNSA. Germline trimming cut 1 base from V and 12 bases from J; bases unmatched to any gene: 15.

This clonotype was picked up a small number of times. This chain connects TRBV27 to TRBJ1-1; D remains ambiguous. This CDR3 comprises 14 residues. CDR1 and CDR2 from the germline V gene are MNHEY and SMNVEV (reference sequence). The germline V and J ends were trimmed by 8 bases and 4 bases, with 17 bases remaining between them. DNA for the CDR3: TGTGCCAGCGCCGCGTGGTACGTTGCCACTGAAGCTTTCTTT. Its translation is CASAAWYVATEAFF.

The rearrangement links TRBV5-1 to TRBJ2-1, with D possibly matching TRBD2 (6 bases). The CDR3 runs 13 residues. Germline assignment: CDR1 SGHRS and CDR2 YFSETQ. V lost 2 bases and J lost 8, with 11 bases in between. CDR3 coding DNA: TGCGCCAGCAGCTTCGGGGACTGGCATGAGCAGTTCTTC. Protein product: CASSFGDWHEQFF.

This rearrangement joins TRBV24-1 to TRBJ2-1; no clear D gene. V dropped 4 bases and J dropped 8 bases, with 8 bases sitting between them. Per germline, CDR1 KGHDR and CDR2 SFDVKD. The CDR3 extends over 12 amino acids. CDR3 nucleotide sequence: TGTGCCACCAGTGACCGTTACTATGAGCAGTTCTTC. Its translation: CATSDRYYEQFF.

The CDR3 spells CASSFHDRTNTEAFF. The CDR3 bases are TGTGCCAGCAGTTTTCATGACAGGACGAACACTGAAGCTTTCTTT. The chain recombines TRBV28 with TRBJ1-1; D may be TRBD1 (6 bases). CDR3 length: 15 residues. Germline assignment: CDR1 MDHEN and CDR2 SYDVKM. V lost 3 bases and J 1 base, leaving 12 bases between the germline ends. Drawing the rest from reference TRBV28 and TRBJ1-1, the complete variable domain is DVKVTQSSRYLVKRTGEKVFLECVQDMDHENMFWYRQDPGLGLRLIYFSYDVKMKEKGDIPEGYSVSREKKERFSLILESASTNQTSMYLCASSFHDRTNTEAFFGQGTRLTVV.

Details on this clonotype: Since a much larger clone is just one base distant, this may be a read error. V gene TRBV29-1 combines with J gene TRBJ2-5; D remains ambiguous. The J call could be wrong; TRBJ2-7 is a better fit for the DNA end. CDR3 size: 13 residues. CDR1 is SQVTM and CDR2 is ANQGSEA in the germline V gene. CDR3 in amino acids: CSVMLYRSSEQYF. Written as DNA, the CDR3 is TGCAGCGTGATGTTATATCGGAGCTCCGAGCAGTACTTC.

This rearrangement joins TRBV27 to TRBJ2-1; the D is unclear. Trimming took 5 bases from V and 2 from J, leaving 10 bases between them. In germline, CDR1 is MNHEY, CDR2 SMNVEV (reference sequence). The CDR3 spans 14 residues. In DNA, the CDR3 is TGTGCCAGCAGTCCAGGTTTTCCCTACAATGAGCAGTTCTTC. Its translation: CASSPGFPYNEQFF.

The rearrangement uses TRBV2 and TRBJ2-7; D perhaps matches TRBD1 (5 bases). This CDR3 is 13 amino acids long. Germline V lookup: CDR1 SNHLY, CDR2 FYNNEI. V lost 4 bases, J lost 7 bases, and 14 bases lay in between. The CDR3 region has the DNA TGTGCCAGCAGTGTAGGCAGGGCATGGGAGCAGTACTTC. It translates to CASSVGRAWEQYF.

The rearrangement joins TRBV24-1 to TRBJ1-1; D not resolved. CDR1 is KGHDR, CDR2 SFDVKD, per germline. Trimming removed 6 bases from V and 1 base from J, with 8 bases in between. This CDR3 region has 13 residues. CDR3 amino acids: CATSRGGNTEAFF. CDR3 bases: TGTGCCACCAGTCGAGGCGGGAACACTGAAGCTTTCTTT.

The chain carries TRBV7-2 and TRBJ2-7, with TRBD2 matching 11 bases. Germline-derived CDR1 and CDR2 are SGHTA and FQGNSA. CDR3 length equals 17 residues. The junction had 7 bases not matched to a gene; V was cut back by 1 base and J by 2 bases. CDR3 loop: CASSLVAGGPQAYEQYF. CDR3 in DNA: TGTGCCAGCAGCTTAGTAGCGGGGGGGCCGCAAGCCTACGAGCAGTACTTC.

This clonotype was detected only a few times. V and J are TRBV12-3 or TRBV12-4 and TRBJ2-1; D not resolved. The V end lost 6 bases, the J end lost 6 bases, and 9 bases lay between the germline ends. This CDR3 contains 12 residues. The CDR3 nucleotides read TGTGCCAGCAGCGGAAGCCCCAATGAGCAGTTCTTC. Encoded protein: CASSGSPNEQFF.

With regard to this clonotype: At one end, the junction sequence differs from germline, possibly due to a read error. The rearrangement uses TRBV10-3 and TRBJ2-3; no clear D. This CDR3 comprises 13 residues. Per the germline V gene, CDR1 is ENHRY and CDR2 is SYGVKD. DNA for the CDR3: TGTGCCATCAGGGGCGGATTCGGAGATTCGCAGTATTTT. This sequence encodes CAIRGGFGDSQYF.

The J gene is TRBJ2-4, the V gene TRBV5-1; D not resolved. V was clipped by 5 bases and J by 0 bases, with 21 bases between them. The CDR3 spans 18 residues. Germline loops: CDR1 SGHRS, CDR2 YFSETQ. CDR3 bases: TGCGCCAGCAGTCCGACCTGGACGGAAGGTTTAGCCAAAAACATTCAGTACTTC. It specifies CASSPTWTEGLAKNIQYF.

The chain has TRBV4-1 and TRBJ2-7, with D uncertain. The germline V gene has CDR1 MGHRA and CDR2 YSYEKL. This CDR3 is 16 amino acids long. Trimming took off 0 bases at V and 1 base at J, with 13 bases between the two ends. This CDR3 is CASSQDPARRSYEQYF. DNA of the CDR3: TGCGCCAGCAGCCAAGATCCGGCTAGAAGGTCCTACGAGCAGTACTTC.

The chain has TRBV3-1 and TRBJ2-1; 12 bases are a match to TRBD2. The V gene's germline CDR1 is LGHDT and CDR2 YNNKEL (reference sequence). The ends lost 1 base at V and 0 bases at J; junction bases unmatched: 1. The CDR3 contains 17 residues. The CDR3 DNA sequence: TGTGCCAGCAGCCAAGCTAGCGGGAGGGCCTCCTACAATGAGCAGTTCTTC. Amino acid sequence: CASSQASGRASYNEQFF.

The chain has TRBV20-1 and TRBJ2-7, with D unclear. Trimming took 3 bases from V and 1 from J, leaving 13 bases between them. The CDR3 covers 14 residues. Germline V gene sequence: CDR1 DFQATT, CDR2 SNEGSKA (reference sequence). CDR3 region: CSASGMGWSYEQYF. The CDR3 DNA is TGCAGTGCTAGCGGAATGGGGTGGTCCTACGAGCAGTACTTC.